These T cell receptor beta chains were read from a single sample in a study of blood T cell repertoires in COVID-19. Generated by immunoSEQ multiplex PCR, the TCRdb table keeps only in-frame clones and is missing some. This table holds over 200,000 clones, approximately 90% found once. The specimen was peripheral blood. Every receptor here comes from a man between 60 and 75 years old who had recovered from COVID-19. CDR3s include the opening cysteine and the closing phenylalanine or tryptophan. Each record gives: V gene, D gene, J gene, clone size, CDR3 protein, CDR3 DNA. The D gene is left open where the match is weak. The size entry is marked missing in some rows and otherwise reads once, few, many or a size class.

TRBV28	.	TRBJ1-5	.	CASNALLGGSQPQHF	TGTGCCAGCAATGCCCTCCTGGGGGGGAGTCAGCCCCAGCATTTT
TRBV2	.	TRBJ2-5	.	CASMRGRETQYF	TGTGCCAGCATGCGGGGCCGGGAGACCCAGTACTTC
TRBV29-1	.	TRBJ2-1	.	CSVEVLGGNIGRNEQFF	TGCAGCGTTGAGGTCCTCGGCGGGAACATCGGTCGGAATGAGCAGTTCTTC
TRBV2	.	TRBJ1-2	.	CASREGLPRGDGYTF	TGTGCCAGCAGAGAAGGACTACCCCGGGGTGATGGCTACACCTTC
TRBV7-3	.	TRBJ1-4	.	CASSSFVNEKLFF	TGTGCCAGCAGCTCGTTTGTGAATGAAAAACTGTTTTTT
TRBV5-1	.	TRBJ2-5	.	CASSFSGGQETQYF	TGCGCCAGCAGTTTTTCCGGCGGTCAAGAGACCCAGTACTTC
TRBV6-6	.	TRBJ1-2	once	CASSLGGGYGYTF	TGTGCCAGCTCCCTAGGGGGGGGATATGGCTACACCTTC
TRBV25-1	TRBD1	TRBJ1-1	once	CASSEFTGGVAFF	TGTGCCAGCAGTGAATTCACAGGGGGCGTTGCTTTCTTT
TRBV28	TRBD1	TRBJ1-2	.	CASSLRPQGASYGYTF	TGTGCCAGCAGTTTAAGACCACAGGGGGCCTCCTATGGCTACACCTTC
TRBV4-2	.	TRBJ1-5	.	CASSQGQGVDQPQHF	TGTGCCAGCAGCCAAGGACAAGGGGTCGATCAGCCCCAGCATTTT
TRBV9	TRBD1	TRBJ1-4	.	CASSVAGQDEKLFF	TGTGCCAGCAGCGTGGCCGGACAGGACGAAAAACTGTTTTTT
TRBV9	.	TRBJ1-1	.	CASSVAVNTEAFF	TGTGCCAGCAGCGTAGCTGTCAACACTGAAGCTTTCTTT
TRBV2	.	TRBJ1-2	.	CASSETGVRGYTF	TGTGCCAGCAGTGAGACGGGGGTCAGAGGCTACACCTTC
TRBV6-2/TRBV6-3	.	TRBJ2-7	.	CASSWPPTGTYEQYF	TGTGCCAGCAGTTGGCCCCCCACAGGGACCTACGAGCAGTACTTC
TRBV9	.	TRBJ1-2	.	CASSVGPDLGEYGYTF	TGTGCCAGCAGCGTTGGGCCTGACCTAGGGGAATATGGCTACACCTTC